These 26 T cell receptor beta chains share one sample of origin, sequenced in a study of T cell repertoires in cytomegalovirus infection. TCRdb passed the reads through MiXCR, listing each CDR3 protein once. The data hold about 120,000 distinct CDR3 sequences, with roughly a tenth observed a single time. No antigen has been assigned to these receptors. Specimen: PBMCs, sequenced either directly or after in vitro stimulation (not recorded which). These receptors all come from a human donor in good health (CMV status not recorded). Some clones in this sample may be carry-over from other donors' samples.

The rearrangement links TRBV9 to TRBJ2-1, with D perhaps TRBD2 (6 bases). The germline gives CDR1 SGDLS, CDR2 YYNGEE. The length of the CDR3 is 16 residues. The V end was cut by 3 bases, the J end by 1 base, with 14 bases between. The CDR3: CASSARAGGSYNEQFF. The CDR3 bases are TGTGCCAGCAGCGCTAGAGCGGGTGGGTCCTACAATGAGCAGTTCTTC.

This clonotype was seen only a few times. This chain connects TRBV7-2 to TRBJ1-1; unclear D gene. In germline, CDR1 is SGHTA, CDR2 FQGNSA. Between the trimmed V and J ends, which lost 1 base and 0 bases, there was a span of 6 bases. The CDR3 totals 14 residues. CDR3 sequence (DNA): TGTGCCAGCAGCTTAGGGTACCTGAACACTGAAGCTTTCTTT. Its protein is CASSLGYLNTEAFF. The whole variable domain, filled in from reference TRBV7-2 and TRBJ1-1, reads GAGVSQSPSNKVTEKGKDVELRCDPISGHTALYWYRQSLGQGLEFLIYFQGNSAPDKSGLPSDRFSAERTGGSVSTLTIQRTQQEDSAVYLCASSLGYLNTEAFFGQGTRLTVV.

The rearrangement joins TRBV2 to TRBJ1-6, with D tentatively TRBD1 (6 bases). Germline CDR1 and CDR2: SNHLY and FYNNEI. CDR3 length: 16 residues. Deletions cut 2 bases from V and 5 bases from J, with 13 bases between. The CDR3 loop is CASSEPRTADNSPLHF. In DNA form, the CDR3 reads TGTGCCAGCAGTGAACCTCGGACAGCAGATAATTCACCCCTCCACTTT.

The rearrangement joins TRBV9 to TRBJ2-2, with 10 bases aligning to TRBD2. The V and J ends lost 4 bases and 4 bases, in that order; junction bases with no gene match: 4. Germline V lookup: CDR1 SGDLS, CDR2 YYNGEE. This CDR3 has 15 amino acids. As DNA, the CDR3 is TGTGCCAGCAGCAGAAGCGGGAGGGCCACCGGGGAGCTGTTTTTT. Protein sequence: CASSRSGRATGELFF. Looking up the rest from reference TRBV9 and TRBJ2-2 gives the full variable domain: DSGVTQTPKHLITATGQRVTLRCSPRSGDLSVYWYQQSLDQGLQFLIQYYNGEERAKGNILERFSAQQFPDLHSELNLSSLELGDSALYFCASSRSGRATGELFFGEGSRLTVL.

The table lists this clonotype with many counts. The chain carries TRBV6-2 or TRBV6-3 and TRBJ2-7; a weak D match, TRBD1 (6 bases). Trimming removed 1 base at V and 3 bases at J, with 16 bases between. Looked up from germline, CDR1 is MNHEY and CDR2 is SVGEGT. The CDR3 extends over 16 amino acids. The CDR3 bases are TGTGCCAGCAGTTACTTGCCAGGACAGATCATCTACGAGCAGTACTTC. This encodes CASSYLPGQIIYEQYF.

This clonotype was observed a handful of times. The V gene is TRBV11-2, the J gene TRBJ1-1; 10 bases fit TRBD1. Germline assignment: CDR1 SGHAT and CDR2 FQNNGV. CDR3 length: 15 residues. After removal of 5 bases from V and 3 bases from J, the junction contained 6 bases not matched to a gene. CDR3: CASSRPTGGYTEAFF. As DNA, the CDR3 is TGTGCCAGCAGCAGACCGACAGGGGGCTACACTGAAGCTTTCTTT.

In its sample, this clonotype was seen a few times. This rearrangement joins TRBV3-1 to TRBJ2-7; 10 bases are a match to TRBD2. The ends lost 0 bases at V and 4 bases at J; junction bases unmatched: 6. This CDR3 is built from 16 residues. CDR1 and CDR2 from the germline V gene are LGHDT and YNNKEL (reference sequence). DNA for the CDR3: TGTGCCAGCAGCCAAGATGACACTAGCGGGGCATACGAGCAGTACTTC. Its translation is CASSQDDTSGAYEQYF.

This rearrangement joins TRBV29-1 to TRBJ2-1; D is unresolved. The V and J ends lost 2 bases and 0 bases respectively, with 14 bases between them. The CDR3 extends over 16 amino acids. Germline V gene lookup returns CDR1 SQVTM and CDR2 ANQGSEA. This chain's CDR3 is CSVERVSQTSYNEQFF. CDR3 nucleotides: TGCAGCGTTGAACGAGTCAGCCAAACCTCCTACAATGAGCAGTTCTTC.

This clonotype appeared many times. This chain joins TRBV6-2 or TRBV6-3 and TRBJ1-2; D gene ambiguous. Per the germline V gene, CDR1 is MNHEY and CDR2 is SVGEGT. Trimming removed 5 bases from V and 1 base from J, with 5 bases in between. This CDR3 is built from 12 residues. In nucleotides, the CDR3 is TGTGCCAGCAGTCAGGATAACTATGGCTACACCTTC. Translation gives CASSQDNYGYTF.

This clonotype turned up a few times. Sequence at one end of the junction differs from germline and may be a read error. This chain links TRBV7-6 with TRBJ1-4; D remains ambiguous. The CDR3 is 13 amino acids. From germline, CDR1 is SGHVS and CDR2 FNYEAQ. The CDR3 sequence is CASSLAEGEKLFF. The CDR3 coding sequence is TGTGCTAGCAGCTTAGCCGAGGGTGAAAAACTGTTTTTT. Full variable domain (outside the CDR3, taken from reference TRBV7-6 and TRBJ1-4): GAGVSQSPRYKVTKRGQDVALRCDPISGHVSLYWYRQALGQGPEFLTYFNYEAQQDKSGLPNDRFSAERPEGSISTLTIQRTEQRDSAMYRCASSLAEGEKLFFGSGTQLSVL.

The J gene is TRBJ2-3, the V gene TRBV6-5; the D gene is possibly TRBD2 (6 bases). Germline V gene data show CDR1 as MNHEY and CDR2 as SVGAGI. The germline V and J ends were trimmed by 4 bases and 5 bases, with 22 bases remaining between them. CDR3 length: 17 residues. The CDR3 DNA reads TGTGCCAGCAGTTCAACCTCGGGACTTATGTTTGAAGATACGCAGTATTTT. Translation: CASSSTSGLMFEDTQYF.

This clonotype was detected many times. The chain uses TRBV12-3 or TRBV12-4 and TRBJ2-5; 7 positions agree with TRBD2. The V gene end was trimmed by 6 bases and the J gene end by 5 bases; junction bases not matched to a gene: 12. The CDR3 totals 15 residues. CDR3 sequence reads: CASSPAGERRETQYF. As DNA, the CDR3 is TGTGCCAGCAGCCCGGCGGGAGAGAGGAGGGAGACCCAGTACTTC.

This clonotype showed up many times. The V and J genes are TRBV7-6 and TRBJ1-2, with TRBD1 matching 9 bases. Germline values: CDR1 SGHVS, CDR2 FNYEAQ. Trimming took 2 bases from V and 3 from J; bases not matched to a gene: 4. CDR3 length equals 15 residues. As DNA, the CDR3 is TGTGCCAGCAGCTTATCCAGACAGGGGGACTATGGCTACACCTTC. Residues: CASSLSRQGDYGYTF.

This clonotype was seen ten or more times. The V call is TRBV11-2, the J call TRBJ2-1, with D uncertain. CDR3 length equals 12 residues. V was clipped by 2 bases and J by 4 bases, with 3 bases between them. Per germline, CDR1 SGHAT and CDR2 FQNNGV. This chain's CDR3 is CASSLRYNEQFF. For the CDR3, the DNA is TGTGCCAGCAGCTTACGGTACAATGAGCAGTTCTTC.

This clonotype has at least ten counts. The chain employs TRBV7-2 and TRBJ2-3; D call uncertain. Trimming shortened V by 5 bases and J by 2 bases, and 11 bases separated the two germline ends. CDR3 length equals 14 residues. Germline V lookup: CDR1 SGHTA, CDR2 FQGNSA. CDR3 sequence: CASSPPPNTDTQYF. The CDR3 DNA reads as TGTGCCAGCAGCCCACCTCCTAACACAGATACGCAGTATTTT.

In this sample, this clonotype turned up many times. The rearrangement uses TRBV7-8 and TRBJ2-2; TRBD2 matches at 9 bases. Germline CDR1 and CDR2: SGHVS and FQNEAQ. The junction had 5 bases not matched to a gene; V was cut back by 1 base and J by 5 bases. This CDR3 comprises 16 residues. The DNA of the CDR3 is TGTGCCAGCAGCTTAGGATCGCGGGGGGGGACCGGGGAGCTGTTTTTT. Translated, it gives CASSLGSRGGTGELFF.

The genes are TRBV18 and TRBJ2-1, with 11 positions matching TRBD2. V lost 2 bases and J lost 10; bases outside the gene matches: 10. Germline CDR1 and CDR2: KGHSH and LQKENI. The CDR3 is 16 amino acids. Here the CDR3 reads CASSPGLAGQGREQFF. The CDR3 nucleotides are TGTGCCAGCTCACCAGGACTAGCGGGCCAGGGGCGGGAGCAGTTCTTC.

The genes are TRBV9 and TRBJ1-1, with D possibly matching TRBD1 (5 bases). With 2 bases removed from V and 8 bases from J, the gap between germline ends came to 13 bases. This CDR3 is built from 13 residues. Germline assignment: CDR1 SGDLS and CDR2 YYNGEE. The CDR3 protein is CASSVGPGREAFF. The CDR3 region has the DNA TGTGCCAGCAGCGTGGGACCGGGGCGAGAAGCTTTCTTT.

The sample holds many counts of this clonotype. This chain connects TRBV6-5 to TRBJ1-1; maybe TRBD1 (5 bases). CDR1 and CDR2 from the germline V gene are MNHEY and SVGAGI. CDR3 length: 13 amino acids. V lost 2 bases to trimming and J lost 2 bases, with 6 bases between them. CDR3 DNA sequence: TGTGCCAGCAGTTACGGGGGAAACACTGAAGCTTTCTTT. This sequence encodes CASSYGGNTEAFF.

This clonotype was observed a few times. The V and J genes are TRBV19 and TRBJ1-1, with D uncertain. Per the germline V gene, CDR1 is LNHDA and CDR2 is SQIVND (reference sequence). This CDR3 is built from 13 residues. Deletions cut 2 bases from V and 2 bases from J, with 6 bases between. Written as DNA, the CDR3 is TGTGCCAGTAGTATACGGACCAACACTGAAGCTTTCTTT. It is translated as CASSIRTNTEAFF.

This clonotype has a handful of counts. V and J are TRBV30 and TRBJ1-2; tentatively, D is TRBD1 (5 bases). The CDR3 totals 11 residues. V was pared by 7 bases and J by 6 bases, with 12 bases between. Germline lookup yields CDR1 GTSNPN and CDR2 SVGIG (reference sequence). The CDR3 DNA sequence: TGTGCCTCCGGGGGGGTTGATGGCTACACCTTC. The encoded protein is CASGGVDGYTF.

V is TRBV19 and J is TRBJ1-1; 11 bases fit TRBD1. V shed 8 bases and J 4 bases; nucleotides not matched to a gene: 3. The CDR3 is 13 amino acids. The germline gives CDR1 LNHDA, CDR2 SQIVND (reference sequence). CDR3 loop: CASADRGLTEAFF. As DNA, the CDR3 is TGTGCCAGTGCGGACAGGGGGCTCACTGAAGCTTTCTTT. The entire variable domain, with the rest obtained from reference TRBV19 and TRBJ1-1, is as follows: DGGITQSPKYLFRKEGQNVTLSCEQNLNHDAMYWYRQDPGQGLRLIYYSQIVNDFQKGDIAEGYSVSREKKESFPLTVTSAQKNPTAFYLCASADRGLTEAFFGQGTRLTVV.

The sample holds many counts of this clonotype. This rearrangement joins TRBV7-4 to TRBJ2-7, with TRBD1 matching 10 bases. The CDR3 totals 15 residues. Germline trimming cut 1 base from V and 5 bases from J; bases unmatched to any gene: 5. From germline, CDR1 is SGHVT and CDR2 SQSDAQ. CDR3 in DNA: TGTGCCAGCAGCTTAGGGGGACAGGGGAGAGACGAGCAGTACTTC. Amino acid sequence: CASSLGGQGRDEQYF.

The V gene is TRBV27, the J gene TRBJ2-5, with 9 positions matching TRBD2. The V segment lost 5 bases and the J segment 2 bases; nucleotides outside the gene matches: 9. The CDR3 loop spans 16 amino acids. Germline V gene lookup returns CDR1 MNHEY and CDR2 SMNVEV (reference sequence). The DNA of the CDR3 is TGTGCCAGCAGTCTCACAGCGGGAGGAACACAAGAGACCCAGTACTTC. This sequence encodes CASSLTAGGTQETQYF.

This clonotype was seen more than once but under ten times. The chain is built from TRBV11-2 and TRBJ2-5; D is uncertain. Germline V lookup: CDR1 SGHAT, CDR2 FQNNGV. Trimming removed 2 bases at V and 5 bases at J, with 6 bases between. The CDR3 contains 12 residues. In DNA, the CDR3 is TGTGCCAGCAGCTTAAACCGGGAGACCCAGTACTTC. Translation: CASSLNRETQYF.

For this clonotype: The conserved final phenylalanine or tryptophan is absent from the CDR3, which likely points to a read error. The V gene is TRBV12-3 or TRBV12-4, the J gene TRBJ2-1, with D maybe TRBD2 (5 bases). The CDR3 consists of 15 residues. V was trimmed by 4 bases and J by 6 bases, leaving 16 bases between them. The CDR3: CASSSRTQLVNEQFI. The CDR3 nucleotides are TGTGCCAGCAGTTCCCGCACGCAACTAGTCAATGAGCAGTTCATC.